This T cell receptor beta chain was documented in a study of long-term antiretroviral therapy in people with HIV. The study, taken as a whole, reports: Repertoire dominance by clones expanded before ART was seen at all time points.

With regard to this clone: The antigen remains unidentified.

This was the immunoSEQ v3.0 assay at survey level. Roughly 40,000-55,000 T-cell genomes per sample were the sequencing target. Clones were read by immunoSEQ multiplex PCR, and TCRdb kept only the in-frame ones, dropping some. The sample consists of about 25,000 clones, 93% of them appearing once. The material sequenced was unsorted PBMCs, taken 7.6 years after starting antiretroviral therapy. This TCR was sampled from a woman aged 40 to 50 with HIV.

CDR3 region: CASSPQQGVPRGANVLTF. The CDR3 nucleotides read TGTGCCAGCAGCCCCCAACAGGGAGTTCCCCGTGGGGCCAACGTCCTGACTTTC. The chain uses TRBV7-2 and TRBJ2-6, with D perhaps matching TRBD1 (6 bases). Trimming took off 5 bases at V and 3 bases at J, with 20 bases between the two ends. The CDR3 is 18 residues long. Per germline, CDR1 SGHTA and CDR2 FQGNSA.